This entry describes one T cell receptor (beta chain). The sample comes from a study of blood T cell repertoires in COVID-19. V was cut by 4 bases and J by 0 bases, with 12 bases left in between. CDR3 length: 15 amino acids. From germline, CDR1 is MNHEY and CDR2 SMNVEV (reference sequence). Enrolled through a virtual design, the participants were between roughly 18 and 100 years of age and came from roughly 22 US areas. The protocol was immunoSEQ multiplex PCR, while the TCRdb copy is restricted to in-frame clones and leaves out a portion. The profile shows around 250,000 clones, about 82% of them singletons.

Specimen: PBMCs or T cells enriched from blood (not recorded which). J is TRBJ1-2 and V is TRBV27; weak D call: TRBD1 (5 bases). This TCR was sampled from a woman aged 50 to 60 with acute COVID-19. The CDR3 DNA follows: TGTGCCAGCAGTTCCCAGGGTCTGGCTAACTATGGCTACACCTTC. It encodes CASSSQGLANYGYTF.